Detailed here is one T cell receptor beta chain. Profiling relied on immunoSEQ multiplex PCR, and the TCRdb table lists in-frame clones only, not all of them. Of about 270,000 clones detected, over 75% appear once; the ten largest clones hold approximately 9.9%. These data are taken from a study of blood T cell repertoires in COVID-19. Looking at the study overall: Samples came from the United States, Italy and Spain, spanning acute and convalescent COVID-19. The analysed material was cDNA or gDNA that came from T cells, B-cell-depleted T cells, or PBMCs.

Sequenced material: peripheral blood. This TCR derives from a woman in her 70s with acute or convalescent COVID-19.

CDR3 sequence reads: CASRLQGATGANVLTF. CDR3 nucleotide sequence: TGTGCCAGCAGGTTACAGGGGGCTACTGGGGCCAACGTCCTGACTTTC. The chain combines TRBV2 with TRBJ2-6, with 9 bases matching TRBD1. After removal of 6 bases from V and 2 bases from J, the junction contained 5 bases not matched to a gene. There are 16 residues in the CDR3. The V gene's germline CDR1 is SNHLY and CDR2 FYNNEI.